Listed here are 26 T cell receptor beta chains from one sample, sequenced in a study of blood T cell repertoires in COVID-19. Data came from immunoSEQ multiplex PCR; TCRdb stores just in-frame clones and leaves some out. The data contain approximately 75,000 clones, 70% to 90% of them singletons. Source material: peripheral blood. Receptors were obtained from a woman older than 75 with acute or convalescent COVID-19.

This clone was recorded a few times. CDR3 DNA sequence: TGTGCCAGTAGTGGGCTCCCCAATCAGCCCCAGCATTTT. Protein sequence: CASSGLPNQPQHF. The J gene is TRBJ1-5, the V gene TRBV19, with D uncertain. Trimming removed 5 bases at V and 3 bases at J, with 8 bases between. Germline CDR1 LNHDA, CDR2 SQIVND (reference sequence). The CDR3 spans 13 residues.

This clone was seen only a few times. V gene TRBV6-1 combines with J gene TRBJ1-5; D is uncertain. The V end lost 2 bases, the J end lost 2 bases, and 13 bases lay between the germline ends. This CDR3 has 16 residues. The V gene's germline CDR1 is MNHNS and CDR2 SASEGT. This chain's CDR3 is CASSEFSGLGNQPQHF. DNA for the CDR3: TGTGCCAGCAGTGAATTCAGTGGGCTGGGCAATCAGCCCCAGCATTTT.

This chain connects TRBV5-1 to TRBJ2-1; TRBD2 matches at 7 bases. Germline loops: CDR1 SGHRS, CDR2 YFSETQ. Trimming cost V 3 bases and J 0 bases; bases outside gene matches: 3. The CDR3 spans 15 residues. The CDR3 coding sequence is TGCGCCAGCAGCTGGGAGGGGAGCTCCTACAATGAGCAGTTCTTC. Protein: CASSWEGSSYNEQFF. The variable domain in full, with the rest retrieved from reference TRBV5-1 and TRBJ2-1, is KAGVTQTPRYLIKTRGQQVTLSCSPISGHRSVSWYQQTPGQGLQFLFEYFSETQRNKGNFPGRFSGRQFSNSRSEMNVSTLELGDSALYLCASSWEGSSYNEQFFGPGTRLTVL.

This chain uses TRBV7-9 with TRBJ1-1, with 11 bases lining up with TRBD1. Germline CDR1 and CDR2: SEHNR and FQNEAQ (reference sequence). This CDR3 spans 14 amino acids. V lost 7 bases and J lost 6; bases outside the gene matches: 7. CDR3 in amino acids: CASTRGQGVSEAFF. Written as DNA, the CDR3 is TGTGCCAGCACGAGGGGACAGGGGGTTTCTGAAGCTTTCTTT.

Notes on this clone: This specimen includes other DNA sequences encoding the same CDR3. The gene calls are TRBV5-1 and TRBJ2-5; tentatively, D is TRBD1 (6 bases). There are 14 residues in the CDR3. The ends were cut back, 0 bases at V and 1 base at J, with 7 bases in the middle. The germline CDR1 and CDR2 sequences are SGHRS and YFSETQ. In nucleotides, the CDR3 is TGCGCCAGCAGCTTGGGGACAGCCCAAGAGACCCAGTACTTC. It is translated as CASSLGTAQETQYF. The whole variable domain, filled in from reference TRBV5-1 and TRBJ2-5, reads KAGVTQTPRYLIKTRGQQVTLSCSPISGHRSVSWYQQTPGQGLQFLFEYFSETQRNKGNFPGRFSGRQFSNSRSEMNVSTLELGDSALYLCASSLGTAQETQYFGPGTRLLVL.

The genes are TRBV7-3 and TRBJ2-3; the D is unclear. The CDR3 runs to 13 residues. V dropped 1 base and J dropped 5 bases, with 7 bases sitting between them. Germline assignment: CDR1 SGHTA and CDR2 FQGTGA. The CDR3, as DNA: TGTGCCAGCAGCTTAAATAGAGGAGATACGCAGTATTTT. This translates into CASSLNRGDTQYF.

The table lists this clone with a few counts. The chain carries TRBV3-1 (or the pseudogene TRBV3-2) and TRBJ1-6, with a weak D call TRBD1 (6 bases). V lost 1 base and J lost 7, with 11 bases in between. This CDR3 contains 15 residues. Germline CDR1 and CDR2: LGHDT and YNNKEL (reference sequence). Here the CDR3 DNA reads TGTGCCAGCAGCCAAGGACCGAGGGGGAATTCACCCCTCCACTTT. This translates into CASSQGPRGNSPLHF.

About this clone itself: An end of the junction differs from the germline gene, which may be a read error. The genes are TRBV10-3 and TRBJ2-1, with D perhaps matching TRBD2 (6 bases). The length of the CDR3 is 15 residues. Germline CDR1 is ENHRY and CDR2 is SYGVKD. CDR3 residues: CATSRDGRVFNEQFF. The DNA for the CDR3 is TGTGCCACCAGTCGAGACGGGAGAGTCTTCAATGAGCAGTTCTTC.

The chain employs TRBV7-8 and TRBJ1-1; 9 bases match TRBD1. Germline V CDR1 and CDR2: SGHVS, FQNEAQ. Losses at the gene ends were 6 bases for V and 5 bases for J; bases not matched to a gene: 7. There are 14 residues in the CDR3. CDR3 in DNA: TGTGCCAGCAGATCGACAGGGGGTTCGACTGAAGCTTTCTTT. It codes for CASRSTGGSTEAFF.

The chain carries TRBV2 and TRBJ1-1, with 7 bases identical to TRBD1. The CDR3 sequence is 13 residues long. J was trimmed by 4 bases and V by 1 base; bases with no gene match: 0. Germline V gene data show CDR1 as SNHLY and CDR2 as FYNNEI. The CDR3 region has the DNA TGTGCCAGCAGTGAAGAGGGGGCCACTGAAGCTTTCTTT. Protein product: CASSEEGATEAFF.

The rearrangement joins TRBV19 to TRBJ1-1; possibly TRBD1 for D (5 bases). In germline, CDR1 is LNHDA, CDR2 SQIVND (reference sequence). CDR3 size: 13 residues. The germline V and J ends were trimmed by 4 bases and 6 bases, with 12 bases remaining between them. CDR3 coding DNA: TGTGCCAGTAGTAGTGGGGGGATCGCTGAAGCTTTCTTT. Its protein product is CASSSGGIAEAFF.

The CDR3 nucleotides are TGTGCCACCTCCAAAGCGACGGCTAACTATGGCTACACCTTC. As protein: CATSKATANYGYTF. The V and J genes are TRBV19 and TRBJ1-2; D not resolved. V was shortened by 10 bases and J by 0 bases, with 15 bases between the two germline ends. Per germline, CDR1 LNHDA and CDR2 SQIVND (reference sequence). The CDR3 is made up of 14 amino acids.

This chain joins TRBV19 and TRBJ2-7; 8 bases align to TRBD1. The CDR3 has 14 amino acids. Germline trimming cut 1 base from V and 5 bases from J; bases unmatched to any gene: 4. Per the germline V gene, CDR1 is LNHDA and CDR2 is SQIVND (reference sequence). The DNA for the CDR3 is TGTGCCAGTAGTATAGCAGGGGGCTGGAACGAGCAGTACTTC. Protein: CASSIAGGWNEQYF.

The gene calls are TRBV10-1 and TRBJ2-3; no clear D gene. Germline V gene lookup returns CDR1 WNHNN and CDR2 SYGVQD (reference sequence). This CDR3 contains 14 residues. Between the trimmed V and J ends, which lost 2 bases and 1 base, there was a span of 7 bases. The DNA for the CDR3 is TGCGCCAGCAGTGAGGCTCCGGGCACAGATACGCAGTATTTT. Residues: CASSEAPGTDTQYF.

This chain connects TRBV7-2 to TRBJ2-2; 10 nucleotides align to TRBD2. Germline V gene lookup returns CDR1 SGHTA and CDR2 FQGNSA. Trimming cost V 2 bases and J 4 bases; bases outside gene matches: 7. This CDR3 comprises 17 residues. CDR3 sequence reads: CASSLLLLAGPTGELFF. Written as DNA, the CDR3 is TGTGCCAGCAGCTTACTTCTACTAGCGGGACCCACCGGGGAGCTGTTTTTT.

The V gene is TRBV27, the J gene TRBJ1-5; D may be TRBD1 (6 bases). This CDR3 contains 15 residues. Looked up from germline, CDR1 is MNHEY and CDR2 is SMNVEV (reference sequence). Trimming left V 3 bases short and J 0 bases short, with 9 bases between. As DNA, the CDR3 is TGTGCCAGCAGTTTTGGACAGAATAGCAATCAGCCCCAGCATTTT. It is translated as CASSFGQNSNQPQHF.

The V gene is TRBV5-4, the J gene TRBJ2-2; 8 bases agree with TRBD1. Unmatched junction bases numbered 3, after V lost 4 bases and J lost 1 base. The CDR3 consists of 15 residues. Germline V gene lookup returns CDR1 SGHNT and CDR2 YYREEE (reference sequence). The CDR3: CASSTGTGNTGELFF. The CDR3 DNA is TGTGCCAGCAGCACCGGGACAGGGAACACCGGGGAGCTGTTTTTT.

This chain connects TRBV3-1 (or the pseudogene TRBV3-2) to TRBJ2-5, with a tentative D call TRBD2 (7 bases). In germline, CDR1 is LGHDT, CDR2 YNNKEL (reference sequence). V lost 4 bases to trimming and J lost 2 bases, with 17 bases between them. This CDR3 has 16 amino acids. CDR3 in amino acids: CASSLQGRGGQETQYF. The CDR3 nucleotides read TGTGCCAGCAGCCTCCAAGGGAGGGGGGGGCAAGAGACCCAGTACTTC.

This chain uses TRBV6-2 or TRBV6-3 with TRBJ1-2; no firm D call. CDR1 MNHEY and CDR2 SVGEGT come from the germline V gene. V shed 4 bases and J shed 4 bases, with 7 bases lying between them. The CDR3 has 12 amino acids. CDR3 DNA: TGTGCCAGCAGTTTCAACAGCTATGGCTACACCTTC. This translates into CASSFNSYGYTF.

V and J are TRBV7-7 and TRBJ2-3; 10 nucleotides line up with TRBD2. Germline V CDR1 and CDR2: SSHAT, FNYEAQ (reference sequence). This CDR3 has 16 amino acids. Trimming at V came to 3 bases and at J to 0 bases, leaving 3 bases not matched to a gene. The CDR3: CASSLGLAKSTDTQYF. CDR3 nucleotide sequence: TGTGCCAGCAGCTTGGGACTAGCGAAGAGCACAGATACGCAGTATTTT.

This chain connects TRBV6-5 to TRBJ1-5; D remains unclear. Germline-derived CDR1 and CDR2 are MNHEY and SVGAGI. This CDR3 region has 13 residues. Trimming cost V 2 bases and J 4 bases, with 6 bases left between them. CDR3 sequence (DNA): TGTGCCAGCAGTTACGAGGGAAATCAGCCCCAGCATTTT. As protein: CASSYEGNQPQHF.

The chain couples TRBV12-5 to TRBJ1-6, with 10 bases that match TRBD1. Germline V gene lookup returns CDR1 LGHNT and CDR2 FRNRAP. The length of the CDR3 is 15 residues. V shed 6 bases and J 6 bases; nucleotides not matched to a gene: 5. Here the CDR3 reads CASGPGTGANSPLHF. The CDR3 bases are TGTGCTAGTGGCCCCGGGACAGGGGCTAATTCACCCCTCCACTTT.

The chain recombines TRBV30 with TRBJ1-3; D is perhaps TRBD1 (6 bases). The germline V gene has CDR1 GTSNPN and CDR2 SVGIG (reference sequence). The V gene lost 0 bases and the J gene lost 2 bases, with 14 bases spanning the gap. This CDR3 comprises 16 residues. CDR3 protein: CAWSVRAGAAGNTIYF. For the CDR3, the DNA is TGTGCCTGGAGTGTACGGGCAGGGGCGGCTGGAAACACCATATATTTT.

J is TRBJ2-2 and V is TRBV11-3; possible D gene TRBD2, 6 bases. The CDR3 covers 13 residues. Trimming cost V 4 bases and J 6 bases, with 9 bases left between them. The germline V gene encodes CDR1 SGHNT and CDR2 YENEEA. CDR3 loop: CASSSRGAGELFF. The CDR3, as DNA: TGTGCCAGCAGCTCTCGCGGGGCCGGGGAGCTGTTTTTT.

V gene TRBV30 combines with J gene TRBJ1-1, with unresolved D. CDR3 length: 13 amino acids. The V gene's germline CDR1 is GTSNPN and CDR2 SVGIG (reference sequence). The germline V and J ends were trimmed by 0 bases and 1 base, with 6 bases remaining between them. The CDR3 loop is CAWSVLPNTEAFF. The CDR3 DNA reads TGTGCCTGGAGTGTACTTCCGAACACTGAAGCTTTCTTT.

The CDR3 coding sequence is TGTGCCAGCAGCTTGGCCAATAACAGGCGGACCGGGGAGCTGTTTTTT. Its protein product is CASSLANNRRTGELFF. V and J are TRBV5-5 and TRBJ2-2; D is perhaps TRBD1 (5 bases). From germline, CDR1 is SGHKS and CDR2 YYEKEE (reference sequence). V lost 0 bases and J lost 5, with 14 bases in between. The CDR3 runs 16 residues. Together with reference TRBV5-5 and TRBJ2-2, the CDR3 gives the full variable domain: DAGVTQSPTHLIKTRGQQVTLRCSPISGHKSVSWYQQVLGQGPQFIFQYYEKEERGRGNFPDRFSARQFPNYSSELNVNALLLGDSALYLCASSLANNRRTGELFFGEGSRLTVL.